The 19 T cell receptor beta chains given below trace back to one sample, sequenced in a study of blood T cell repertoires in COVID-19. TCRdb keeps only in-frame clones here, not all; method: immunoSEQ multiplex PCR. The sample consists of around 92,000 clones, more than 70% of them appearing once. Sequencing was carried out using peripheral blood. The receptors were gathered from a woman aged 60-75 years in a cohort sampled during active or convalescent COVID-19.

The CDR3 sequence is CASSLYAPGQGLGNQPQHF. The CDR3 nucleotides are TGTGCCAGCAGTTTATACGCCCCGGGACAGGGGTTGGGTAATCAGCCCCAGCATTTT. The chain employs TRBV27 and TRBJ1-5; 10 positions match TRBD1. Germline CDR1 and CDR2: MNHEY and SMNVEV (reference sequence). V dropped 1 base and J dropped 4; count of bases not matched to a gene: 13. The CDR3 consists of 19 residues.

J is TRBJ1-5 and V is TRBV6-5; a weak D match, TRBD1 (5 bases). The CDR3 length is 15 residues. Trimming removed 5 bases from V and 4 bases from J, with 15 bases in between. The germline CDR1 and CDR2 sequences are MNHEY and SVGAGI. CDR3 protein: CASSPVGEGNQPQHF. For the CDR3, the DNA is TGTGCCAGCAGTCCCGTGGGGGAGGGAAATCAGCCCCAGCATTTT.

This chain connects TRBV6-1 to TRBJ1-2; a possible D gene is TRBD1 (6 bases). With 2 bases removed from V and 8 bases from J, the gap between germline ends came to 21 bases. CDR1 MNHNS and CDR2 SASEGT come from the germline V gene. The CDR3 is 16 residues long. CDR3 DNA sequence: TGTGCCAGCAGTGAATACCCCGGGCCAGGGGCCCTCGGCTACACCTTC. Translated, it gives CASSEYPGPGALGYTF.

The J gene is TRBJ2-2, the V gene TRBV13, with D possibly matching TRBD2 (6 bases). V gave up 5 bases and J gave up 4 bases, with 20 bases separating them. The CDR3 extends over 17 amino acids. Germline CDR1 PRHDT, CDR2 FYEKMQ (reference sequence). In nucleotides, the CDR3 is TGTGCCAGCAGCCCCCAGACAGTCTCCGGGAGCACCGGGGAGCTGTTTTTT. Residues: CASSPQTVSGSTGELFF.

CDR3 DNA: TGTGCCAGCAGCCCCCTCGTAGCCTACGAGCAGTACTTC. Amino acid sequence: CASSPLVAYEQYF. V is TRBV5-8 and J is TRBJ2-7, with D uncertain. The germline CDR1 and CDR2 sequences are SGHTS and YDEGEE. Trimming shortened V by 4 bases and J by 2 bases, and 10 bases separated the two germline ends. CDR3 size: 13 residues.

The DNA of the CDR3 is TGTGCCAGCAGCTTATTCAACAGGGTCACTGAAGCTTTCTTT. It encodes CASSLFNRVTEAFF. The chain recombines TRBV13 with TRBJ1-1; maybe TRBD1 (6 bases). Trimming cost V 2 bases and J 4 bases, with 11 bases left between them. Germline V gene sequence: CDR1 PRHDT, CDR2 FYEKMQ (reference sequence). This CDR3 spans 14 amino acids.

The chain recombines TRBV5-1 with TRBJ1-3, with 7 bases matching TRBD1. Germline CDR1 reads SGHRS; CDR2 reads YFSETQ. The CDR3 runs to 17 residues. After removal of 3 bases from V and 0 bases from J, the junction contained 9 bases not matched to a gene. CDR3 nucleotides: TGCGCCAGCAGCTCATCCGGGACAGCTAACTCTGGAAACACCATATATTTT. Protein: CASSSSGTANSGNTIYF.

V and J are TRBV29-1 and TRBJ2-7; D perhaps matches TRBD1 (6 bases). V lost 4 bases and J lost 2, with 6 bases in between. CDR1 SQVTM and CDR2 ANQGSEA come from the germline V gene. The CDR3 loop spans 11 amino acids. The CDR3 sequence: CSVGQAYEQYF. The CDR3 DNA follows: TGCAGCGTTGGACAGGCCTACGAGCAGTACTTC.

A single count supports this clone. The rearrangement links TRBV4-1 to TRBJ2-2; perhaps TRBD1 as D (6 bases). The V gene's germline CDR1 is MGHRA and CDR2 YSYEKL. Trimming pared 4 bases from V and 1 base from J, leaving 13 bases between. This CDR3 is built from 16 residues. The CDR3 nucleotides read TGCGCCAGCAGCCTCACCGGGACACTGAACACCGGGGAGCTGTTTTTT. This translates into CASSLTGTLNTGELFF.

The chain carries TRBV5-4 and TRBJ2-3, with 11 bases lining up with TRBD1. CDR3 length equals 16 residues. Germline lookup yields CDR1 SGHNT and CDR2 YYREEE (reference sequence). The ends lost 4 bases at V and 4 bases at J; junction bases unmatched: 8. The CDR3 DNA is TGTGCCAGCAGCCTCCGGGACAGGGGGTTCGCAGATACGCAGTATTTT. This encodes CASSLRDRGFADTQYF. The full variable domain, completed using reference TRBV5-4 and TRBJ2-3, is ETGVTQSPTHLIKTRGQQVTLRCSSQSGHNTVSWYQQALGQGPQFIFQYYREEENGRGNFPPRFSGLQFPNYSSELNVNALELDDSALYLCASSLRDRGFADTQYFGPGTRLTVL.

V usage is TRBV6-5 and J usage is TRBJ2-7; D may be TRBD1 (6 bases). This CDR3 is 13 amino acids long. Trimming shortened V by 2 bases and J by 8 bases, and 13 bases separated the two germline ends. CDR1 is MNHEY and CDR2 is SVGAGI in the germline V gene. The CDR3 DNA sequence: TGTGCCAGCAGTTACGGGGGCCAGGGCCAGCAGTACTTC. This translates into CASSYGGQGQQYF.

CDR3 nucleotides: TGTGCCACCCACAGGGCTAGCGGGTACTCCTACGAGCAGTACTTC. Translation gives CATHRASGYSYEQYF. The chain links TRBV6-5 to TRBJ2-7; 8 nucleotides agree with TRBD2. CDR3 size: 15 residues. The germline V gene encodes CDR1 MNHEY and CDR2 SVGAGI. V trimming: 10 bases; J trimming: 0 bases; junction bases outside the gene matches: 11.

The gene calls are TRBV4-2 and TRBJ2-7; TRBD2 aligns across 9 bases. The CDR3 sequence is 15 residues long. Trimming removed 1 base from V and 4 bases from J; junction bases left unmatched: 5. Germline V lookup: CDR1 LGHNA, CDR2 YNFKEQ. The CDR3 DNA follows: TGTGCCAGCAGCCAAGTGCTAGCGGGGTGGTACGAGCAGTACTTC. Its translation is CASSQVLAGWYEQYF.

The chain employs TRBV2 and TRBJ2-7, with D tentatively TRBD2 (6 bases). CDR3 length: 15 amino acids. The V gene's germline CDR1 is SNHLY and CDR2 FYNNEI. Trimming took 1 base from V and 6 from J, leaving 16 bases between them. The CDR3 DNA reads TGTGCCAGCAGTGAAGATCGGTCCCTAGCGTTCGAGCAGTACTTC. Encoded protein: CASSEDRSLAFEQYF.

The J gene is TRBJ2-1, the V gene TRBV5-5; 14 bases match TRBD2. The CDR3 is 18 amino acids. Germline V gene data show CDR1 as SGHKS and CDR2 as YYEKEE (reference sequence). V lost 4 bases, J lost 0 bases, and 6 bases stayed unmatched. CDR3 nucleotide sequence: TGTGCCAGCAGCCGGGGACTAGCGGGGGCCATCTCCTACAATGAGCAGTTCTTC. Protein product: CASSRGLAGAISYNEQFF.

This clone occurred many times. The V and J genes are TRBV27 and TRBJ2-7; D might be TRBD2 (7 bases). Germline CDR1 reads MNHEY; CDR2 reads SMNVEV (reference sequence). This CDR3 region has 13 residues. V lost 7 bases and J lost 3, with 13 bases in between. CDR3 DNA: TGTGCCAGCATGGGGGGGGCAAGCTACGAGCAGTACTTC. Encoded protein: CASMGGASYEQYF.

The rearrangement joins TRBV5-1 to TRBJ1-4; 8 bases fit TRBD1. There are 14 residues in the CDR3. The germline CDR1 and CDR2 sequences are SGHRS and YFSETQ. V was pared by 4 bases and J by 8 bases, with 7 bases of the junction left unmatched. The CDR3 reads CASSVGQGGEKLFF. CDR3 nucleotide sequence: TGCGCCAGCAGCGTTGGACAGGGAGGGGAAAAACTGTTTTTT.

This clone was counted a single time. J is TRBJ1-1 and V is TRBV18, with a tentative D call TRBD1 (6 bases). Trimming pared 2 bases from V and 1 base from J, leaving 14 bases between. Germline V gives CDR1 KGHSH, CDR2 LQKENI. CDR3 size: 16 residues. CDR3 amino acids: CASSPGGGARNTEAFF. In DNA form, the CDR3 reads TGTGCCAGCTCACCAGGTGGGGGGGCGAGGAACACTGAAGCTTTCTTT.

This chain links TRBV12-5 with TRBJ1-1; D is unclear. Germline V gene data show CDR1 as LGHNT and CDR2 as FRNRAP. The CDR3 contains 13 residues. The V gene lost 2 bases and the J gene lost 0 bases, with 4 bases spanning the gap. CDR3 DNA sequence: TGTGCTAGTGGTTTGCGTGTGAACACTGAAGCTTTCTTT. This sequence encodes CASGLRVNTEAFF.